The 17 T cell receptor beta chains below were found in one sample sequenced in a study of blood T cell repertoires in COVID-19. Only in-frame clones appear in the TCRdb table, and some are missing; sequencing was by immunoSEQ multiplex PCR. The sample yields 350,000 to 500,000 clones, over 85% seen once. Material for sequencing was peripheral blood. All receptors come from a man aged 18-30 years with COVID-19, enrolled during active disease.

The table lists this clone with a count of one. The chain carries TRBV7-9 and TRBJ2-3; D call uncertain. V shed 3 bases and J shed 0 bases, with 7 bases lying between them. CDR1 and CDR2 from the germline V gene are SEHNR and FQNEAQ (reference sequence). The CDR3 length is 14 residues. CDR3 sequence reads: CASSFRTSTDTQYF. The DNA of the CDR3 is TGTGCCAGCAGCTTTCGAACTAGCACAGATACGCAGTATTTT. The full variable domain, its missing parts supplied by reference TRBV7-9 and TRBJ2-3, is DTGVSQNPRHKITKRGQNVTFRCDPISEHNRLYWYRQTLGQGPEFLTYFQNEAQLEKSRLLSDRFSAERPKGSFSTLEIQRTEQGDSAMYLCASSFRTSTDTQYFGPGTRLTVL.

The chain links TRBV18 to TRBJ2-1; 11 nucleotides line up with TRBD2. Germline assignment: CDR1 KGHSH and CDR2 LQKENI. V trimming: 3 bases; J trimming: 0 bases; junction bases outside the gene matches: 7. The CDR3 is 18 residues long. CDR3 sequence (DNA): TGTGCCAGCTCACCGCTCGGACTAGCGGGTAGCTCCTACAATGAGCAGTTCTTC. As protein: CASSPLGLAGSSYNEQFF.

The count of this clone is one. This rearrangement joins TRBV5-4 to TRBJ1-1; 12 bases line up with TRBD1. Trimming at V came to 0 bases and at J to 11 bases, leaving 17 bases not matched to a gene. Germline values: CDR1 SGHNT, CDR2 YYREEE (reference sequence). The CDR3 has 18 residues. In nucleotides, the CDR3 is TGTGCCAGCAGCTTGGTTGGGCCCCCGGGACAGGGGGCAGTGAACGCTTTCTTT. Protein: CASSLVGPPGQGAVNAFF.

The chain employs TRBV6-1 and TRBJ1-6; 7 nucleotides agree with TRBD1. Trimming at V came to 4 bases and at J to 3 bases, leaving 6 bases not matched to a gene. The germline V gene encodes CDR1 MNHNS and CDR2 SASEGT. The CDR3 sequence is 16 residues long. The CDR3 loop is CASSALTGRYNSPLHF. Here the CDR3 DNA reads TGTGCCAGCAGTGCCCTGACAGGGCGCTATAATTCACCCCTCCACTTT.

The chain couples TRBV6-1 to TRBJ2-5; tentatively, D is TRBD2 (6 bases). Germline loops: CDR1 MNHNS, CDR2 SASEGT. The CDR3 runs 15 residues. Trimming stripped 2 bases from V and 1 base from J, with 11 bases between. Here the CDR3 DNA reads TGTGCCAGCAGTGAATGGGGGAGGTCCCAAGAGACCCAGTACTTC. It is translated as CASSEWGRSQETQYF.

CDR3 residues: CATRGLGTEAFF. The DNA for the CDR3 is TGTGCCACCAGGGGGCTGGGCACTGAAGCTTTCTTT. The rearrangement uses TRBV24-1 and TRBJ1-1, with a tentative D call TRBD1 (5 bases). The germline V gene encodes CDR1 KGHDR and CDR2 SFDVKD. CDR3 length: 12 amino acids. Deletions cut 7 bases from V and 4 bases from J, with 9 bases between.

V gene TRBV7-9 combines with J gene TRBJ1-1, with D maybe TRBD1 (6 bases). V dropped 5 bases and J dropped 3 bases, with 22 bases sitting between them. This CDR3 has 17 amino acids. Germline CDR1 and CDR2: SEHNR and FQNEAQ (reference sequence). In DNA, the CDR3 is TGTGCCAGCAGCCCCCGATTACAGGGAACTGGGGACACTGAAGCTTTCTTT. Residues: CASSPRLQGTGDTEAFF.

This chain connects TRBV2 to TRBJ2-7; TRBD1 matches at 7 bases. The ends lost 1 base at V and 3 bases at J; junction bases unmatched: 6. The CDR3 is 15 amino acids. Germline loops: CDR1 SNHLY, CDR2 FYNNEI. The CDR3 sequence: CASSEEDGTVYEQYF. The CDR3 region has the DNA TGTGCCAGCAGTGAAGAGGATGGGACAGTCTACGAGCAGTACTTC.

The chain uses TRBV7-9 and TRBJ1-5, with TRBD1 matching 8 bases. V was clipped by 5 bases and J by 3 bases; unmatched bases: 9. In germline, CDR1 is SEHNR, CDR2 FQNEAQ (reference sequence). This CDR3 contains 16 residues. The CDR3 here is CASSPSDRGPNQPQHF. Written as DNA, the CDR3 is TGTGCCAGCAGCCCGTCAGACAGGGGCCCCAATCAGCCCCAGCATTTT.

This sequence joins TRBV27 and TRBJ1-2; 9 bases align to TRBD1. With V trimmed by 5 bases and J by 3 bases, 7 bases remained unmatched. This CDR3 comprises 15 residues. Germline assignment: CDR1 MNHEY and CDR2 SMNVEV (reference sequence). CDR3 nucleotide sequence: TGTGCCAGCAGTCCGGACAGGGGAGCATACTATGGCTACACCTTC. This encodes CASSPDRGAYYGYTF.

The rearrangement joins TRBV12-5 to TRBJ2-7, with TRBD2 as a possible D gene (6 bases). The CDR3 covers 12 residues. V was shortened by 1 base and J by 7 bases, with 8 bases between the two germline ends. Germline V gene sequence: CDR1 LGHNT, CDR2 FRNRAP. Here the CDR3 reads CASGLDAGEQYF. The CDR3 region has the DNA TGTGCTAGTGGTTTGGATGCGGGGGAGCAGTACTTC.

The chain combines TRBV9 with TRBJ2-3, with TRBD2 matching 8 bases. Per germline, CDR1 SGDLS and CDR2 YYNGEE. The V gene end was trimmed by 3 bases and the J gene end by 3 bases; junction bases not matched to a gene: 9. This CDR3 is 16 amino acids long. The CDR3, as DNA: TGTGCCAGCAGCGCGGGTAGCGGGACCGCGACAGATACGCAGTATTTT. This gives the protein CASSAGSGTATDTQYF.

The gene calls are TRBV19 and TRBJ2-2, with TRBD1 matching 8 bases. Germline CDR1 and CDR2: LNHDA and SQIVND (reference sequence). With 6 bases clipped from V and 4 bases from J, the junction kept 7 bases outside the gene matches. CDR3 length: 15 residues. In nucleotides, the CDR3 is TGTGCCAGTAGGCGGACGGACAGGGCCACCGGGGAGCTGTTTTTT. Translating it yields CASRRTDRATGELFF.

This clone is a singleton in its sample. The chain carries TRBV14 and TRBJ1-2; TRBD1 matches 10 bases. The CDR3 length is 14 residues. CDR1 is SGHDN and CDR2 is FVKESK in the germline V gene. J lost 9 bases, V lost 4 bases, and 8 bases had no gene match. The CDR3 sequence: CASSPGTGAFSYTF. In DNA form, the CDR3 reads TGTGCCAGCAGCCCTGGGACAGGGGCCTTCAGCTACACCTTC.

This rearrangement joins TRBV6-5 to TRBJ2-1; TRBD2 might be the D (5 bases). There are 13 residues in the CDR3. V shed 8 bases and J shed 9 bases, with 17 bases lying between them. Germline V gives CDR1 MNHEY, CDR2 SVGAGI. In DNA, the CDR3 is TGTGCCAGCTCTTCGGGCGCCCGGGGTGAGCAGTTCTTC. Its protein is CASSSGARGEQFF.

This chain connects TRBV6-1 to TRBJ1-3; D is uncertain. Germline CDR1 MNHNS, CDR2 SASEGT. V gave up 1 base and J gave up 4 bases, with 5 bases separating them. The CDR3 runs to 13 residues. The CDR3 sequence: CASSEGGGNTIYF. The CDR3 bases are TGTGCCAGCAGTGAAGGTGGCGGAAACACCATATATTTT.

This chain connects TRBV5-1 to TRBJ2-1; perhaps TRBD2 as D (6 bases). This CDR3 is built from 15 residues. Germline CDR1 reads SGHRS; CDR2 reads YFSETQ. V lost 0 bases to trimming and J lost 2 bases, with 9 bases between them. The chain's CDR3 is CASSLGVAAYNEQFF. The CDR3 DNA reads TGCGCCAGCAGCTTGGGGGTAGCGGCCTACAATGAGCAGTTCTTC.